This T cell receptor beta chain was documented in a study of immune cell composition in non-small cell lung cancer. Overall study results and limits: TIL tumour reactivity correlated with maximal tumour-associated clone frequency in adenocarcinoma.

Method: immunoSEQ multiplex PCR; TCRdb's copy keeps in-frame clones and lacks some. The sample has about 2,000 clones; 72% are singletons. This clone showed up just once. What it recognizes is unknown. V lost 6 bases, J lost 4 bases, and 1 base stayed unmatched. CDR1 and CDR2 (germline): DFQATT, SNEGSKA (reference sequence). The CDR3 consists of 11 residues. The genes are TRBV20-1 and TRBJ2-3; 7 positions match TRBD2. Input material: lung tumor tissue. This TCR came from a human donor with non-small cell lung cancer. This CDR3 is CSAGRADTQYF. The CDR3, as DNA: TGCAGTGCAGGGAGGGCAGATACGCAGTATTTT.